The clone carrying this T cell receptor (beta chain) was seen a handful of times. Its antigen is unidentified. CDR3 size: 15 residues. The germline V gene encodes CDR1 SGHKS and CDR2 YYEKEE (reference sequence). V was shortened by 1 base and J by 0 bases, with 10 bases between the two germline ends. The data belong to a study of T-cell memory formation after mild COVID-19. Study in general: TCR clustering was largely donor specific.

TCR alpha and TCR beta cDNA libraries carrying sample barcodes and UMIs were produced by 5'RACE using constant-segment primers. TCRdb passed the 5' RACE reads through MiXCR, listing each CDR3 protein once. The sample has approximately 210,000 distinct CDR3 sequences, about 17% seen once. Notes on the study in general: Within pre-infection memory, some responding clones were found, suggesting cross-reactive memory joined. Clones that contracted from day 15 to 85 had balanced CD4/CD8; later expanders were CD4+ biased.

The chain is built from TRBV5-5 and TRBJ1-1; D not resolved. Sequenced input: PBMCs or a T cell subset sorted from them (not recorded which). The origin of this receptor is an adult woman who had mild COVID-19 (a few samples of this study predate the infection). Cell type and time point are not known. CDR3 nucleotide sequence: TGTGCCAGCAGCTTGCTTGCCACCATGAACACTGAAGCTTTCTTT. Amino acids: CASSLLATMNTEAFF.